These T cell receptor beta chains were read from a single sample in a study of T cell repertoires in cytomegalovirus infection. TCRdb reanalysed the reads using MiXCR and keeps one entry per CDR3 protein. This table holds roughly 570,000 distinct CDR3 sequences, almost 40% found once. Their cognate antigens are unknown. The material was cultured PBMCs, obtained from culture after CMV antigen stimulation. Receptor source: a human donor in good health (CMV status not recorded). Some clones in this sample may be carry-over from other donors' samples. Both conserved end residues are part of each CDR3. Clone sizes are given selectively: once, few, many, or a class where the clone is expanded.

TRBJ1-2 NA TRBV6-5 CASVVRLSTRYGYTF
TRBJ1-2 once TRBV7-4 CASSLINRGYGYTF
TRBJ2-4 NA TRBV6-6 CASSTTSGSLIQYF
TRBJ1-1 NA TRBV4-2 CASSQGQGATEAFF
TRBJ2-1 NA TRBV7-8 CASSLAPDGEQFF
TRBJ1-1 many TRBV7-9 CASSGQAMNTEAFF
TRBJ2-2 NA TRBV6-2/TRBV6-3 CASTHGGARTGELFF
TRBJ2-5 NA TRBV7-2 CASGLAPTQYF
TRBJ1-4 few TRBV20-1 CSAVVREKLFF
TRBJ2-3 few TRBV11-2 CASSLGTLAGGQDTQYF
TRBJ2-7 few TRBV7-6 CASSPFGRRTDEQYF
TRBJ2-2 few TRBV19 CASSIDRNAGDGELFF
TRBJ2-7 NA TRBV7-2 CASSPGLAGVGEQYF
TRBJ1-6 NA TRBV7-2 CASSPLGGNSPLHF
TRBJ1-1 few TRBV10-3 CAIKMGQKNTEAFF
TRBJ2-1 NA TRBV6-1 CASSGQVPVRGTYNEQFF
TRBJ2-7 NA TRBV20-1 CSARDRTGWYF
TRBJ2-1 NA TRBV20-1 CSITSGRDFNEQFF
TRBJ2-5 few TRBV6-1 CASSGGRGQETQYF
TRBJ1-4 few TRBV6-2/TRBV6-3 CASSYYPGQRDNEKLFF
TRBJ2-5 NA TRBV6-1 CASSYRSGETQYF
TRBJ2-1 NA TRBV19 CASSFSVVDHSYNEQFF
TRBJ1-1 NA TRBV6-2/TRBV6-3 CASSYLPSGHMNTEAFF
TRBJ2-1 few TRBV12-5 CASAAWRAYNEQFF
TRBJ1-2 NA TRBV24-1 CATRAPGGGYTF
TRBJ2-5 few TRBV7-2 CASSFVAGGPKTQYF
TRBJ2-1 few TRBV6-1 CASPPQGSARNEQFF
TRBJ2-7 many TRBV7-2 CASSLWAGGTYEQYF
TRBJ1-5 NA TRBV7-4 CARAPETGVWGNQPQHF
TRBJ2-7 NA TRBV12-3/TRBV12-4 CASSWGGGTYEQYF
TRBJ2-2 NA TRBV28 CASNGRVGTGELFF